One and the same sample provided the 28 T cell receptor beta chains below, sequenced in a study of shared clonotypes between healthy human individuals. The assay was immunoSEQ multiplex PCR, and TCRdb's table has in-frame clones only and misses some. The data contain about 660,000 clones, 74% of them singletons. The sample consisted of memory CD4+ T cells sorted from blood. The subset: CD45RA-negative fraction. The receptors were gathered from a woman in her thirties in good health.

This chain links TRBV14 with TRBJ1-5, with D tentatively TRBD1 (5 bases). CDR1 and CDR2 (germline): SGHDN, FVKESK. The CDR3 runs 15 residues. Deletions cut 1 base from V and 2 bases from J, with 9 bases between. The CDR3, as DNA: TGTGCCAGCAGCCAAGGACAGAAGGGCAATCAGCCCCAGCATTTT. It encodes CASSQGQKGNQPQHF.

The J gene is TRBJ2-3, the V gene TRBV2; no clear D gene. The CDR3 has 11 amino acids. CDR1 and CDR2 from the germline V gene are SNHLY and FYNNEI. V was cut by 3 bases and J by 12 bases, with 10 bases left in between. This chain's CDR3 is CASSDVGFQYF. CDR3 DNA: TGTGCCAGCAGTGACGTGGGGTTCCAGTATTTT.

The chain is built from TRBV9 and TRBJ2-5; TRBD2 might be the D (6 bases). The CDR3 length is 13 residues. CDR1 and CDR2 (germline): SGDLS, YYNGEE. V lost 5 bases to trimming and J lost 2 bases, with 10 bases between them. The CDR3 loop is CASRNGTQETQYF. The CDR3 DNA is TGTGCCAGCAGAAACGGGACTCAAGAGACCCAGTACTTC.

This clone showed up just a few times. V is TRBV2 and J is TRBJ2-7, with 10 nucleotides matching TRBD2. Germline V lookup: CDR1 SNHLY, CDR2 FYNNEI. V shed 5 bases and J 7 bases; nucleotides not matched to a gene: 8. The CDR3 spans 14 residues. This CDR3 is CASSTLAGSQEQYF. DNA for the CDR3: TGTGCCAGCAGTACACTAGCGGGGTCTCAGGAGCAGTACTTC. Based on the CDR3 plus reference TRBV2 and TRBJ2-7, the full variable domain is EPEVTQTPSHQVTQMGQEVILRCVPISNHLYFYWYRQILGQKVEFLVSFYNNEISEKSEIFDDQFSVERPDGSNFTLKIRSTKLEDSAMYFCASSTLAGSQEQYFGPGTRLTVT.

This sequence joins TRBV11-2 and TRBJ2-7; 8 bases are a match to TRBD1. This CDR3 contains 14 residues. Germline values: CDR1 SGHAT, CDR2 FQNNGV. V shed 4 bases and J 3 bases; nucleotides not matched to a gene: 5. CDR3 in amino acids: CASSWSTGVYEQYF. The CDR3 DNA reads TGTGCCAGCAGCTGGTCGACAGGGGTCTACGAGCAGTACTTC.

This clone was observed many times. The chain employs TRBV7-8 and TRBJ1-5, with TRBD1 matching over 9 bases. V gave up 3 bases and J gave up 0 bases; unmatched junction bases: 6. From germline, CDR1 is SGHVS and CDR2 FQNEAQ. The CDR3 covers 17 residues. CDR3 DNA sequence: TGTGCCAGCAGCTTTGGATTGACAGGGGGTAGCAATCAGCCCCAGCATTTT. Residues: CASSFGLTGGSNQPQHF.

This clone has only a few counts. Additional DNA sequences in this sample encode the identical CDR3. This chain connects TRBV5-1 to TRBJ2-1; 10 positions agree with TRBD2. This CDR3 has 14 amino acids. The trim removed 4 bases at V and 4 bases at J, leaving 2 bases unmatched. Per the germline V gene, CDR1 is SGHRS and CDR2 is YFSETQ. CDR3 sequence reads: CASSIAGGYNEQFF. As DNA, the CDR3 is TGCGCCAGCAGCATAGCGGGAGGATACAATGAGCAGTTCTTC.

This chain uses TRBV7-2 with TRBJ2-1; 13 nucleotides line up with TRBD2. V dropped 1 base and J dropped 7; count of bases not matched to a gene: 7. The CDR3 totals 17 residues. Per the germline V gene, CDR1 is SGHTA and CDR2 is FQGNSA. The CDR3 protein is CASSLGLTSGRKNEQFF. The CDR3 region has the DNA TGTGCCAGCAGCTTAGGTCTGACTAGCGGGAGGAAAAATGAGCAGTTCTTC.

The J gene is TRBJ2-6, the V gene TRBV2; D may be TRBD2 (5 bases). The V gene lost 3 bases and the J gene lost 3 bases, with 6 bases spanning the gap. The CDR3 has 14 residues. Germline-derived CDR1 and CDR2 are SNHLY and FYNNEI. CDR3 sequence reads: CASSERVGANVLTF. The CDR3 DNA sequence: TGTGCCAGCAGTGAGAGGGTTGGGGCCAACGTCCTGACTTTC.

For this clone: Other nucleotide sequences in the sample specify the same CDR3. The chain links TRBV19 to TRBJ2-5; D is unresolved. The CDR3 length is 13 residues. Trimming removed 5 bases from V and 1 base from J, with 8 bases in between. CDR1 and CDR2 (germline): LNHDA, SQIVND (reference sequence). Written as DNA, the CDR3 is TGTGCCAGTAGTCGTGGCCTCCAAGAGACCCAGTACTTC. Translating gives CASSRGLQETQYF.

This clone was seen just once. The chain uses TRBV5-1 and TRBJ1-3, with TRBD1 matching 7 bases. The CDR3 has 16 amino acids. V shed 1 base, J shed 0 bases, and the junction held 4 bases outside the gene matches. In germline, CDR1 is SGHRS, CDR2 YFSETQ. CDR3 DNA: TGCGCCAGCAGCTTGTGGGACAGAAACTCTGGAAACACCATATATTTT. This encodes CASSLWDRNSGNTIYF.

The chain carries TRBV2 and TRBJ2-3; D remains ambiguous. Deletions cut 1 base from V and 6 bases from J, with 11 bases between. The CDR3 is 14 amino acids. The germline V gene has CDR1 SNHLY and CDR2 FYNNEI. The DNA for the CDR3 is TGTGCCAGCAGTGAAGGGCAGGTGGGCGATACGCAGTATTTT. Translating gives CASSEGQVGDTQYF.

The chain uses TRBV15 and TRBJ2-5; possible D gene TRBD1, 6 bases. The CDR3 sequence is 16 residues long. Trimming took 8 bases from V and 2 from J, leaving 21 bases between them. Germline CDR1 reads LNHNV; CDR2 reads YYDKDF (reference sequence). For the CDR3, the DNA is TGTGCCACCCTTAACCAGGGAAGAGGGGGACAAGAGACCCAGTACTTC. It encodes CATLNQGRGGQETQYF. Drawing the rest from reference TRBV15 and TRBJ2-5, the complete variable domain is DAMVIQNPRYQVTQFGKPVTLSCSQTLNHNVMYWYQQKSSQAPKLLFHYYDKDFNNEADTPDNFQSRRPNTSFCFLDIRSPGLGDTAMYLCATLNQGRGGQETQYFGPGTRLLVL.

V is TRBV5-4 and J is TRBJ2-2; 8 bases line up with TRBD1. V gave up 1 base and J gave up 8 bases; unmatched junction bases: 7. The CDR3 runs to 15 residues. Germline-derived CDR1 and CDR2 are SGHNT and YYREEE (reference sequence). The CDR3 nucleotides are TGTGCCAGCAGCTTGTCAGGGGGCGCGTGGGGGGAGCTGTTTTTT. Its translation is CASSLSGGAWGELFF.

The J gene is TRBJ2-5, the V gene TRBV30; 7 bases agree with TRBD1. V was pared by 5 bases and J by 2 bases, with 2 bases of the junction left unmatched. From germline, CDR1 is GTSNPN and CDR2 SVGIG (reference sequence). The CDR3 sequence is 12 residues long. The DNA for the CDR3 is TGTGCCTGGGGACAGGCTCAAGAGACCCAGTACTTC. This encodes CAWGQAQETQYF.

About this clone: A much larger clone sits a single nucleotide away, making a read error possible. The chain combines TRBV2 with TRBJ1-5; the D gene is possibly TRBD1 (6 bases). CDR1 and CDR2 from the germline V gene are SNHLY and FYNNEI. The V end was cut by 4 bases, the J end by 2 bases, with 9 bases between. The CDR3 runs to 14 residues. CDR3 residues: CASSAGGGNQPQHF. The DNA for the CDR3 is TGTGCCAGCAGTGCGGGGGGCGGCAATCAGCCCCAGCATTTT.

The chain uses TRBV19 and TRBJ2-1, with D perhaps being TRBD1 or TRBD2 (5 bases each). Germline CDR1 is LNHDA and CDR2 is SQIVND (reference sequence). The CDR3 covers 13 residues. Trimming pared 2 bases from V and 4 bases from J, leaving 6 bases between. DNA of the CDR3: TGTGCCAGTAGTATATGGGGGTACAATGAGCAGTTCTTC. Amino acid sequence: CASSIWGYNEQFF.

This chain joins TRBV6-6 and TRBJ2-7; D possibly matches TRBD1 or TRBD2 (5 bases each). The V and J ends lost 10 bases and 7 bases respectively, with 17 bases between them. The CDR3 contains 12 residues. Germline V gives CDR1 MNHNY, CDR2 SVGAGI (reference sequence). CDR3 in amino acids: CATRTPQGEQYF. CDR3 nucleotides: TGTGCCACGCGGACTCCCCAGGGAGAGCAGTACTTC.

This chain uses TRBV9 with TRBJ2-1, with a tentative D call TRBD1 (6 bases). Germline V CDR1 and CDR2: SGDLS, YYNGEE. The CDR3 length is 15 residues. The germline V and J ends were trimmed by 3 bases and 8 bases, with 18 bases remaining between them. CDR3 DNA: TGTGCCAGCAGCGATACAGGGTCTCATGGGGATGAGCAGTTCTTC. This encodes CASSDTGSHGDEQFF.

The sample holds many counts of this clone. This rearrangement joins TRBV7-2 to TRBJ2-7; 8 nucleotides line up with TRBD2. CDR1 and CDR2 (germline): SGHTA, FQGNSA. This CDR3 contains 15 residues. Losses at the gene ends were 3 bases for V and 3 bases for J; bases not matched to a gene: 7. This chain's CDR3 is CASSFGISGSYEQYF. In DNA form, the CDR3 reads TGTGCCAGCAGCTTTGGTATAAGCGGGAGCTACGAGCAGTACTTC.

The chain joins TRBV4-1 to TRBJ2-7; 11 positions match TRBD2. Germline values: CDR1 MGHRA, CDR2 YSYEKL. The junction had 6 bases not matched to a gene; V was cut back by 3 bases and J by 2 bases. The CDR3 length is 16 residues. As DNA, the CDR3 is TGCGCCAGCAGCCACAGGACTAGCGGGTCTGCCTACGAGCAGTACTTC. This sequence encodes CASSHRTSGSAYEQYF.

The CDR3 DNA sequence: TGTGCCAGCAGTTACGGGCAGGGGGCTGAAAAACTGTTTTTT. Translated, it gives CASSYGQGAEKLFF. V is TRBV6-6 and J is TRBJ1-4; TRBD1 matches 8 bases. J lost 7 bases, V lost 2 bases, and 3 bases had no gene match. Germline CDR1 MNHNY, CDR2 SVGAGI (reference sequence). The CDR3 is 14 residues long.

The chain is built from TRBV5-1 and TRBJ2-3; no reliable D call. CDR3 length: 16 residues. Deletions cut 0 bases from V and 2 bases from J, with 13 bases between. From germline, CDR1 is SGHRS and CDR2 YFSETQ. DNA of the CDR3: TGCGCCAGCAGCTTGGCGAACCCAGGACCCACAGATACGCAGTATTTT. Protein product: CASSLANPGPTDTQYF.

This clone was counted ten times or more. The chain combines TRBV2 with TRBJ1-1, with 7 bases matching TRBD1. Trimming removed 6 bases from V and 9 bases from J; junction bases left unmatched: 4. Germline V lookup: CDR1 SNHLY, CDR2 FYNNEI. This CDR3 spans 11 amino acids. The CDR3 sequence is CASRAQGQAFF. For the CDR3, the DNA is TGTGCCAGCAGGGCACAGGGGCAAGCTTTCTTT. Full variable domain (remainder filled in from reference TRBV2 and TRBJ1-1): EPEVTQTPSHQVTQMGQEVILRCVPISNHLYFYWYRQILGQKVEFLVSFYNNEISEKSEIFDDQFSVERPDGSNFTLKIRSTKLEDSAMYFCASRAQGQAFFGQGTRLTVV.

The rearrangement links TRBV7-3 to TRBJ2-1; D gene uncertain. The CDR3 loop spans 15 amino acids. CDR1 and CDR2 (germline): SGHTA, FQGTGA. Trimming cost V 2 bases and J 0 bases, with 8 bases left between them. The CDR3 sequence: CASSLYRGSYNEQFF. The CDR3, as DNA: TGTGCCAGCAGCTTATATAGAGGCTCCTACAATGAGCAGTTCTTC.

Points on this clone: This clone may be a read error of a much larger clone one base away. The genes are TRBV6-5 and TRBJ1-5; TRBD1 aligns across 8 bases. This CDR3 is built from 14 residues. Germline V gene sequence: CDR1 MNHEY, CDR2 SVGAGI. V gave up 5 bases and J gave up 2 bases; unmatched junction bases: 2. The chain's CDR3 is CASSMTGGNQPQHF. The CDR3 nucleotides are TGTGCCAGCAGTATGACAGGGGGCAATCAGCCCCAGCATTTT.

This chain uses TRBV16 with TRBJ2-1; D not certain. V was clipped by 5 bases and J by 5 bases, with 10 bases between them. This CDR3 spans 13 amino acids. Germline-derived CDR1 and CDR2 are KGHSY and FQNENV. The CDR3 DNA follows: TGTGCCAGCAGCTCTCGGGCCAACAATGAGCAGTTCTTC. Protein sequence: CASSSRANNEQFF.

This chain uses TRBV5-4 with TRBJ2-3; D not certain. The CDR3 totals 11 residues. Germline assignment: CDR1 SGHNT and CDR2 YYREEE (reference sequence). Deletions cut 9 bases from V and 4 bases from J, with 9 bases between. CDR3 bases: TGTGCCACCGGCCGGGCAGATACGCAGTATTTT. Amino acid sequence: CATGRADTQYF.